This T cell receptor (beta chain) stems from a study of blood T cell repertoires in COVID-19. On the study more broadly: Material from acute and convalescent COVID-19 was sourced from the United States, Italy and Spain.

The method was immunoSEQ multiplex PCR; TCRdb's version includes in-frame clones alone and lacks a portion of them. The sample yields about 140,000 clones, approximately 81% seen once. The CDR3 is 16 residues long. Between the trimmed V and J ends, which lost 4 bases and 0 bases, there was a span of 14 bases. Germline V gene data show CDR1 as ENHRY and CDR2 as SYGVKD. The sequencing sample was made of peripheral blood. The TCR was taken from a woman aged 55 to 70 with active or convalescent COVID-19. The V gene is TRBV10-3, the J gene TRBJ2-3; D gene ambiguous. The CDR3 nucleotides read TGTGCCATCAGTGCGCGGCTTCCCACTAGCACAGATACGCAGTATTTT. This encodes CAISARLPTSTDTQYF.